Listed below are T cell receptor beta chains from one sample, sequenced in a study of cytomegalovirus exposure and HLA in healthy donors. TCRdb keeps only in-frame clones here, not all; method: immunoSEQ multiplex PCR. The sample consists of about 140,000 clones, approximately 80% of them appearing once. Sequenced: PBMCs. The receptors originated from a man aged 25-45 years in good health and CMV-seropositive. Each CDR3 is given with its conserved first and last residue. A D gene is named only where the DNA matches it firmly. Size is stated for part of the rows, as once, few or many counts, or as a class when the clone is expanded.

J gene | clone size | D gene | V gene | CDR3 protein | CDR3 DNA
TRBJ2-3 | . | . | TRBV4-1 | CASSQDRQSTDTQYF | TGCGCCAGCAGCCAAGACCGACAGAGCACAGATACGCAGTATTTT
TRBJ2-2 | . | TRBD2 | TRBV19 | CASKRGGTGELFF | TGTGCCAGTAAACGGGGAGGGACCGGGGAGCTGTTTTTT
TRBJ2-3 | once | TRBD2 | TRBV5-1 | CASNPLAGALDNTDTQYF | TGCGCCAGCAACCCACTAGCGGGGGCCTTGGATAACACAGATACGCAGTATTTT
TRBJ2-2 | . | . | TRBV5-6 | CASSLAWGPYTTGELFF | TGTGCCAGCAGCTTGGCGTGGGGGCCCTATACCACCGGGGAGCTGTTTTTT
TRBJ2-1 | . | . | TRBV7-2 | CASSLAGADNSNEQFF | TGTGCCAGCAGCTTAGCGGGAGCAGATAACTCCAATGAGCAGTTCTTC
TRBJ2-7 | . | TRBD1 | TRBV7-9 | CASSLGDRRSYEQYF | TGTGCCAGCAGCTTAGGGGACAGGCGCTCCTACGAGCAGTACTTC
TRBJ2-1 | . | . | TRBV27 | CASSLTGTKAVEQFF | TGTGCCAGCAGTCTCACCGGGACAAAAGCTGTTGAGCAGTTCTTC
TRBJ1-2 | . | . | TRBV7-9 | CASSPALRGYGYTF | TGTGCCAGCAGCCCGGCTCTAAGGGGCTATGGCTACACCTTC
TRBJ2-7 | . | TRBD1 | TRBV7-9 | CASSQTGGYEQYF | TGTGCCAGCAGCCAAACAGGGGGCTACGAGCAGTACTTC
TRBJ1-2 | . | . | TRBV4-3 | CASSPGHWDYGYTF | TGCGCCAGCAGCCCGGGACATTGGGACTATGGCTACACCTTC
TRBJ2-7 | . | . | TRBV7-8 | CASSSFYEQYF | TGTGCCAGCAGCTCCTTCTACGAGCAGTACTTC
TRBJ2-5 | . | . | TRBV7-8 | CASSSIPGQKETQYF | TGTGCCAGCAGCTCCATCCCCGGACAGAAAGAGACCCAGTACTTC
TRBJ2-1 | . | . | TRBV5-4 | CASSLGQTYNEQFF | TGTGCCAGCAGCCTCGGACAGACTTACAATGAGCAGTTCTTC
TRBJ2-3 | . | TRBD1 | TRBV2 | CASLPRGTGFTDTQYF | TGTGCCAGCCTACCCAGAGGGACAGGGTTCACAGATACGCAGTATTTT
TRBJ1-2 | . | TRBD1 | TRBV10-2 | CASSEGTGTYGYTF | TGCGCCAGCAGTGAAGGGACAGGGACGTATGGCTACACCTTC
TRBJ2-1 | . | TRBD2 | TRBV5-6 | CASNKREGYNEQFF | TGTGCCAGCAACAAGCGGGAGGGGTACAATGAGCAGTTCTTC
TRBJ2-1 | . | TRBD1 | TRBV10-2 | CASSGTGIEQFF | TGCGCCAGCAGTGGGACAGGGATTGAGCAGTTCTTC
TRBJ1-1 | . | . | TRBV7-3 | CASSAVRGGTEAFF | TGTGCCAGCAGCGCCGTCAGGGGCGGCACTGAAGCTTTCTTT
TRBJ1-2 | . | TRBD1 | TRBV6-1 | CASSSQGAYGYTF | TGTGCCAGCAGTAGCCAGGGGGCCTATGGCTACACCTTC
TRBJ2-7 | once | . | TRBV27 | CASSLMDSSSYEQYF | TGTGCCAGCAGTTTAATGGACAGTTCTTCCTACGAGCAGTACTTC
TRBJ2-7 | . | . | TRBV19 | CASSIGGNEQYF | TGTGCCAGTAGTATTGGGGGGAACGAGCAGTACTTC
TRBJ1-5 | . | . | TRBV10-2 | CASSEQGVWQPQHF | TGCGCCAGCAGTGAACAAGGAGTATGGCAGCCCCAGCATTTT
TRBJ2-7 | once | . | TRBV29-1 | CSVGGDISYEQYF | TGCAGCGTTGGAGGGGACATCTCCTACGAGCAGTACTTC
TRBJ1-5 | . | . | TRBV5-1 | CASSPGEGGIQPQHF | TGCGCCAGCAGCCCCGGGGAGGGCGGGATTCAGCCCCAGCATTTT
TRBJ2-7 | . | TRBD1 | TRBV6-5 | CASSPTGAHEQYF | TGTGCCAGCAGCCCGACAGGGGCCCACGAGCAGTACTTC
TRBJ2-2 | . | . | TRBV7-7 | CASSSSGRGTGELFF | TGTGCCAGCAGCTCTTCCGGCAGGGGCACCGGGGAGCTGTTTTTT
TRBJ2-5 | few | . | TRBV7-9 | CASKAGSQETQYF | TGTGCCAGCAAAGCGGGTTCCCAAGAGACCCAGTACTTC
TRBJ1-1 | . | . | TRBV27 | CASSLSSRGNTEAFF | TGTGCCAGCAGTTTATCGTCCAGGGGGAACACTGAAGCTTTCTTT
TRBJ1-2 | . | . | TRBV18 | CASSPVQGSSYGYTF | TGTGCCAGCTCACCAGTCCAGGGGTCCTCATATGGCTACACCTTC
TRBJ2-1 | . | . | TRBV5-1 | CASSFQGGLDNEQFF | TGCGCCAGCAGCTTCCAGGGGGGACTCGACAATGAGCAGTTCTTC
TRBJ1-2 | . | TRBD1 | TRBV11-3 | CASSPRTGGEVAYGYTF | TGTGCCAGCAGCCCGAGGACAGGGGGCGAGGTGGCATATGGCTACACCTTC